This T cell receptor beta chain was identified during a study of PD-L1 blockade in urothelial cancer. Study-level background: Atezolizumab was started by patients at some point between 2014 and 2015 at 1,200 mg intravenously every 3 weeks. Blood-derived samples held a median around 140,000 T cells.

The V and J ends lost 5 bases and 6 bases respectively, with 11 bases between them. There are 13 residues in the CDR3. Per germline, CDR1 SGHTA and CDR2 FQGNSA. Between 1 and 8 samples per patient were obtained, pretreatment and on-treatment. Profiling relied on immunoSEQ multiplex PCR, and the TCRdb table lists in-frame clones only, not all of them. Seen here are approximately 100,000 clones, roughly nine tenths observed once, and the top ten hold almost 0.95%. The rearrangement joins TRBV7-2 to TRBJ2-1; D unresolved. This material consisted of PBMCs, taken around atezolizumab (anti-PD-L1) treatment. The TCR was taken from a woman at least 80 years old with urothelial cancer. The CDR3 bases are TGTGCCAGCAGCCTCAGACTTATCAATGAGCAGTTCTTC. It specifies CASSLRLINEQFF.